The clone carrying this TCR beta chain was seen at least ten times. These data come from a study of T cells in Graves' hyperthyroidism and ophthalmopathy. The PBMCs were taken from around 10 ml of fresh peripheral blood. RNA transcripts gave rise to amplified TCR beta CDR3 regions. During a first-round RT-PCR of the TCR CDR3, the HTBI primer set was used. TCRdb re-called the multiplex PCR reads with MiXCR, one entry per CDR3 protein. The table lists approximately 510,000 distinct CDR3 sequences, around 21% of them singletons. The CDR3 is 15 amino acids. Germline values: CDR1 MNHNS, CDR2 SASEGT. Trimming removed 4 bases at V and 1 base at J, with 10 bases between.

This sequence originates from a man aged 18 to 30 with Graves' hyperthyroidism. The specimen sequenced was blood. The chain combines TRBV6-1 with TRBJ2-2, with TRBD2 as a possible D gene (6 bases). DNA for the CDR3: TGTGCCAGCAGTGTCTTAGCGGAGAACACCGGGGAGCTGTTTTTT. Its protein is CASSVLAENTGELFF.